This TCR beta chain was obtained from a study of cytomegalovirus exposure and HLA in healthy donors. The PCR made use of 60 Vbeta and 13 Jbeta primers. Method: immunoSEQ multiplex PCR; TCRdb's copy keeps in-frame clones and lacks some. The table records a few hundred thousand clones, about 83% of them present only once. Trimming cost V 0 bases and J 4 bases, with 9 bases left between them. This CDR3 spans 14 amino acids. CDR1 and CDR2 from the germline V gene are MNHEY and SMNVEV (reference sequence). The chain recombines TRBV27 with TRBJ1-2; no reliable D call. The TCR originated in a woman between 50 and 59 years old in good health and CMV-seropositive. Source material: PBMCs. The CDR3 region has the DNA TGTGCCAGCAGTTTATCCGCGACTGTCTATGGCTACACCTTC. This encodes CASSLSATVYGYTF.